This TCR beta chain was documented in a study of T cell responses to AZD1222 COVID-19 vaccine. The germline V gene has CDR1 DFQATT and CDR2 SNEGSKA (reference sequence). This CDR3 contains 10 residues. V was shortened by 6 bases and J by 2 bases, with 2 bases between the two germline ends. Produced via immunoSEQ multiplex PCR; TCRdb's table is partial and in-frame only. The table has about 150,000 clones, about 94% seen once. General observations from the study: Along spike, vaccine-associated CD4 TCRs were found throughout, with dominance at 160-218 and 743-854. Recipients of two AZD1222 doses showed rising Spike-specific TCR breadth and depth.

Worth noting for this clone: Its antigen is currently unknown.

The chain couples TRBV20-1 to TRBJ2-1, with D unresolved. The source of this sequence is an adult in good health. Sample: peripheral blood, taken on day 0 of AZD1222 vaccination. The CDR3 coding sequence is TGCAGTGCCCCCTACAATGAGCAGTTCTTC. Translated, it gives CSAPYNEQFF.